In its sample, the clone carrying this T cell receptor (beta chain) was seen a few times. The antigen is unknown. The donors were all European-descended. Between the trimmed V and J ends, which lost 5 bases and 5 bases, there was a span of 13 bases. Germline V lookup: CDR1 SGDLS, CDR2 YYNGEE. The CDR3 runs to 13 residues. Repertoires were generated with immunoSEQ multiplex PCR, while TCRdb's copy carries only in-frame clones and drops some. This repertoire shows over 20,000 clones, around 87% found once; its top ten account for about 4.7%. This entry is derived from a study of untreated major depressive disorder. Broader study findings: A comparatively small sample limits the generalizability of these findings. Only three preselected Vbeta families were compared in sequencing. Each subject's top five TRBV05-01 clones were all private.

The TCR originated in a woman aged 25 to 39 in good health. Sequencing was carried out using CD4+ T cells from PBMCs. The rearrangement joins TRBV9 to TRBJ1-2, with D possibly TRBD1 on 6 matching bases. For the CDR3, the DNA is TGTGCCAGCAGTCGACAGGCCGATTATGGCTACACCTTC. Amino acids: CASSRQADYGYTF.